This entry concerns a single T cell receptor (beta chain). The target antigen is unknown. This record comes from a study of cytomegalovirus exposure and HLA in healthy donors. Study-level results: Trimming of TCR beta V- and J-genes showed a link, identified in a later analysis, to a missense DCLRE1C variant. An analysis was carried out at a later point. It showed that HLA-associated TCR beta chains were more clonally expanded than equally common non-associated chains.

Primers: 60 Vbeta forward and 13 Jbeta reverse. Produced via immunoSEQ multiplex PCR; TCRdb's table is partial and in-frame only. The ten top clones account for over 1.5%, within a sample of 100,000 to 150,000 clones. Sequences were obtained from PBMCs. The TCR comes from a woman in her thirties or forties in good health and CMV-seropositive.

The CDR3 nucleotides read TGTGCCAGCAGCGCAGTCCAGTCCTACGAGCAGTACTTC. Translation gives CASSAVQSYEQYF. This chain connects TRBV5-4 to TRBJ2-7, with D unclear. Germline CDR1 SGHNT, CDR2 YYREEE (reference sequence). Trimming left V 4 bases short and J 1 base short, with 9 bases between. The CDR3 is 13 residues long.